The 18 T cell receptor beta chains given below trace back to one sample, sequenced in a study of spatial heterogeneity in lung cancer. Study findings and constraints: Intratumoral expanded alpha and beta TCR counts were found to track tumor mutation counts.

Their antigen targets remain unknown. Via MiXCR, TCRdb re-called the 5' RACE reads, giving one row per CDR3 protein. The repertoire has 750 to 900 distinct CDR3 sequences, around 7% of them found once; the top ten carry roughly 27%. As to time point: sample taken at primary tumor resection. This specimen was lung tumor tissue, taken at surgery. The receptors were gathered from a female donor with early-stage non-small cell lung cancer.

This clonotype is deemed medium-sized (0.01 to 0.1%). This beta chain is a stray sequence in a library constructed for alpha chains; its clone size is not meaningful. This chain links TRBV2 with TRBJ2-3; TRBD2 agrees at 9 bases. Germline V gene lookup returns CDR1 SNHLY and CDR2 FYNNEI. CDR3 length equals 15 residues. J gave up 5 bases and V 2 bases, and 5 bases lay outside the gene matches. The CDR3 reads CASSESRGGLDTQYF. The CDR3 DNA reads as TGTGCCAGCAGTGAATCGCGGGGGGGCCTAGATACGCAGTATTTT.

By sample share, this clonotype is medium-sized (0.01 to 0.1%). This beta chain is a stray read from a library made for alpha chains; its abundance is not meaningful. CDR3 region: CASRDQLAAGDTQYF. CDR3 DNA sequence: TGTGCCAGCAGGGATCAGCTAGCAGCCGGAGATACGCAGTATTTT. This chain uses TRBV12-3 or TRBV12-4 with TRBJ2-3; maybe TRBD2 (5 bases). This CDR3 comprises 15 residues. V was clipped by 6 bases and J by 5 bases, with 18 bases between them.

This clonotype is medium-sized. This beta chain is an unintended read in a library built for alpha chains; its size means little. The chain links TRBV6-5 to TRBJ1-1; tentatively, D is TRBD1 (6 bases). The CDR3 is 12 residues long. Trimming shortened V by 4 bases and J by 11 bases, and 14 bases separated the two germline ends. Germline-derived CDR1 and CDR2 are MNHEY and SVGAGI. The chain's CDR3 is CASSSPLGGAFF. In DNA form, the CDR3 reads TGTGCCAGCAGTTCACCCTTAGGGGGGGCTTTCTTT.

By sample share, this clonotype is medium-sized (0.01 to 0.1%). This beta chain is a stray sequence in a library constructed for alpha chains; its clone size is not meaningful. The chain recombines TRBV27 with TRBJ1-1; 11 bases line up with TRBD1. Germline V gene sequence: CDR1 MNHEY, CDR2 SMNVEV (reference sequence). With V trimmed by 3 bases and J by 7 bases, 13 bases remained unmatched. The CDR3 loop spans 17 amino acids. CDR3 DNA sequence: TGTGCCAGCAGTTTCCGCGGACAGGGGGCACCCAGGGGTGAAGCTTTCTTT. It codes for CASSFRGQGAPRGEAFF.

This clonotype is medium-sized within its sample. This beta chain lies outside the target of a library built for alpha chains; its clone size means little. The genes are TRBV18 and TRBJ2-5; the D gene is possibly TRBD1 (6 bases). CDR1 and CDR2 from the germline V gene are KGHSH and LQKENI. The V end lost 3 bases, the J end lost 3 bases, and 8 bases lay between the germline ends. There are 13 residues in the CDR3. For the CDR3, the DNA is TGTGCCAGCTCACCGGCAGGGGAAGAGACCCAGTACTTC. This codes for CASSPAGEETQYF.

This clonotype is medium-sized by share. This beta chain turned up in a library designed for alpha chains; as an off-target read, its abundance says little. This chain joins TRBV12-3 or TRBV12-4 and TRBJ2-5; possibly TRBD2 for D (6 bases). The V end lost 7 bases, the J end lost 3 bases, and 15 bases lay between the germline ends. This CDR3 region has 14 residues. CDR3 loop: CASTLGIAEETQYF. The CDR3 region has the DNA TGTGCCAGCACCCTTGGTATAGCGGAAGAGACCCAGTACTTC.

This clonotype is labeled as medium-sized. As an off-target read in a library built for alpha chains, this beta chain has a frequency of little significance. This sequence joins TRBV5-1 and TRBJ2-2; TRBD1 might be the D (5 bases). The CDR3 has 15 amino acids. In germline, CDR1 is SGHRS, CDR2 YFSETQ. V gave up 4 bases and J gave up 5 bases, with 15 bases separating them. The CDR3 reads CASSPVRGYTGELFF. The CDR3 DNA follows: TGCGCCAGCAGCCCGGTTAGGGGTTATACCGGGGAGCTGTTTTTT.

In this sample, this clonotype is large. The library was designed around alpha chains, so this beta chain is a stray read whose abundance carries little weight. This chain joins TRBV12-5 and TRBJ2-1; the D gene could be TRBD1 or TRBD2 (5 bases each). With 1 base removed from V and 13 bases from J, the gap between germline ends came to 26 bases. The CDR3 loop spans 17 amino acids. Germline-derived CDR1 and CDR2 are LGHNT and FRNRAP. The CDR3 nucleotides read TGTGCTAGTGGTTTGGGCCTCGGGGTAAGACGATCTGGGGCCCAGTTCTTC. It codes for CASGLGLGVRRSGAQFF.

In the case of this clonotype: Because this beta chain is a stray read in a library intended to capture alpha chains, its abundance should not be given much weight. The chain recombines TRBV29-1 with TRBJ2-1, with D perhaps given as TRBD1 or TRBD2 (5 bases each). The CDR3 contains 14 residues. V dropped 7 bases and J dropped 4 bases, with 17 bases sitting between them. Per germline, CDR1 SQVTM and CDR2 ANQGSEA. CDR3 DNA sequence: TGCAGCGGACTCCCGGGACGGAAGTACAATGAGCAGTTCTTC. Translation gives CSGLPGRKYNEQFF.

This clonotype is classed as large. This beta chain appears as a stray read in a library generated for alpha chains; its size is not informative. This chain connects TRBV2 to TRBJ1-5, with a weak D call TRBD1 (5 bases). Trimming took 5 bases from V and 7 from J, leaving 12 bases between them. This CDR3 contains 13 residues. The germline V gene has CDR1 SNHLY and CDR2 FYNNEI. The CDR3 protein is CASSLTEGQPQHF. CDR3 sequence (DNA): TGTGCCAGCAGTCTGACAGAGGGACAGCCCCAGCATTTT.

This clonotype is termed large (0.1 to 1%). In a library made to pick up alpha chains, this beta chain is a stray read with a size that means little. In nucleotides, the CDR3 is TGTGCCAGCAGACAGGCTAACACCGGGGAGCTGTTTTTT. Translated: CASRQANTGELFF. The gene calls are TRBV12-3 or TRBV12-4 and TRBJ2-2; TRBD1 is a possible D gene (5 bases). The CDR3 is 13 residues long. Trimming stripped 6 bases from V and 2 bases from J, with 7 bases between.

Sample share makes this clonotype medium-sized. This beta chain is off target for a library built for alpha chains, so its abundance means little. In nucleotides, the CDR3 is TGTGCCAGCAGCCCCGCCCGGGGCACTGAAGCTTTCTTT. Protein: CASSPARGTEAFF. The rearrangement joins TRBV11-2 to TRBJ1-1; no reliable D call. Germline loops: CDR1 SGHAT, CDR2 FQNNGV. The length of the CDR3 is 13 residues. The V end was cut by 5 bases, the J end by 4 bases, with 11 bases between.

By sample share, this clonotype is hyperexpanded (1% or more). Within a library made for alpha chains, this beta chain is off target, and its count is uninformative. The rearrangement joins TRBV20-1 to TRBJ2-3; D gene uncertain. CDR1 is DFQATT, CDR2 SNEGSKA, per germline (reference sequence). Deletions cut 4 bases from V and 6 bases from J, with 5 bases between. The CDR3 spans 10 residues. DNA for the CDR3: TGCAGTGCTACCTGGGATACGCAGTATTTT. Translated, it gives CSATWDTQYF.

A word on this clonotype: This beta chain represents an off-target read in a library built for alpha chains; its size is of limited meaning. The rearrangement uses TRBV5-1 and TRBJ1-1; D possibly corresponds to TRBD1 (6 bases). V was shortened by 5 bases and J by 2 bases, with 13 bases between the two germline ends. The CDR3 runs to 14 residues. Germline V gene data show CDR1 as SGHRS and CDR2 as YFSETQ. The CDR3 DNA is TGCGCCAGCAGGGGGGCCAACCTTAACACTGAAGCTTTCTTT. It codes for CASRGANLNTEAFF.

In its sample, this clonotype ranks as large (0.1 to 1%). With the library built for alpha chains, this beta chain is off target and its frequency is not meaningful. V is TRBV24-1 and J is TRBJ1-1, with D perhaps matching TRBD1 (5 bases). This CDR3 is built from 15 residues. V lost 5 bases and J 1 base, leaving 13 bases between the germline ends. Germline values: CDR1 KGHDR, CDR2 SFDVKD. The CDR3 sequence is CATSGPGASNTEAFF. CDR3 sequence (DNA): TGTGCCACCAGTGGTCCCGGGGCCTCGAACACTGAAGCTTTCTTT.

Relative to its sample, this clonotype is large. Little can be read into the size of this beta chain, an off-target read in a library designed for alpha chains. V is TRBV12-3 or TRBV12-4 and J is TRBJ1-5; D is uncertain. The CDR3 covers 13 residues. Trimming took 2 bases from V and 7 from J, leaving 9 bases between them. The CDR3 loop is CASSLTPGQPQHF. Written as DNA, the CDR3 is TGTGCCAGCAGTTTAACTCCCGGGCAGCCCCAGCATTTT.

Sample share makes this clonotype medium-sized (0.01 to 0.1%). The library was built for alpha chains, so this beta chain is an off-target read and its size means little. The CDR3 loop is CASSYLSGGVSVRADTQYF. The CDR3 DNA sequence: TGTGCCAGCAGCTACCTTAGCGGGGGGGTGTCGGTTCGGGCAGATACGCAGTATTTT. The chain joins TRBV7-9 to TRBJ2-3; 11 bases fit TRBD2. V trimming: 4 bases; J trimming: 4 bases; junction bases outside the gene matches: 16. The CDR3 length is 19 residues. Germline CDR1 and CDR2: SEHNR and FQNEAQ (reference sequence).

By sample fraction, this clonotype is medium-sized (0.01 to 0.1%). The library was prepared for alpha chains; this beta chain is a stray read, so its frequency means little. CDR3 in amino acids: CAWSVRGTGGEKLFF. The CDR3, as DNA: TGTGCCTGGAGTGTACGAGGGACAGGTGGTGAAAAACTGTTTTTT. This chain links TRBV30 with TRBJ1-4; 8 bases agree with TRBD1. Germline CDR1 and CDR2: GTSNPN and SVGIG (reference sequence). Trimming cost V 0 bases and J 7 bases; bases outside gene matches: 7. This CDR3 is built from 15 residues.